This entry describes one T cell receptor (beta chain). The antigen is unknown. TCRdb independently ran MiXCR on the 5' RACE reads; one entry per CDR3 protein. This table holds about 240,000 distinct CDR3 sequences, about 12% found once. The V and J ends lost 5 bases and 3 bases, in that order; junction bases with no gene match: 7. CDR3 length equals 15 residues. The germline V gene encodes CDR1 MNHNS and CDR2 SASEGT. The sample belongs to a study of identical twins. Broader study findings: Carriage of fewer insertions was seen in abundant cord blood beta clonotypes, whereas memory repertoires showed none. Twins showed weaker excess sharing in their beta out-of-frame sequences.

The data also belong to a second study, concerning yellow fever vaccine responses in identical twins. That work contributes: Reports say the vaccine T cell response in twins looked partly convergent and partly personalized.

Sequenced material: memory (CD45RO+) T cells sorted from blood. The TCR comes from a woman between 18 and 29 years old in good health. The chain employs TRBV6-1 and TRBJ2-7; 10 nucleotides align to TRBD1. CDR3 protein: CASSRPGTGVYEQYF. The CDR3 DNA sequence: TGTGCCAGCAGTCGCCCCGGGACAGGGGTCTACGAGCAGTACTTC.